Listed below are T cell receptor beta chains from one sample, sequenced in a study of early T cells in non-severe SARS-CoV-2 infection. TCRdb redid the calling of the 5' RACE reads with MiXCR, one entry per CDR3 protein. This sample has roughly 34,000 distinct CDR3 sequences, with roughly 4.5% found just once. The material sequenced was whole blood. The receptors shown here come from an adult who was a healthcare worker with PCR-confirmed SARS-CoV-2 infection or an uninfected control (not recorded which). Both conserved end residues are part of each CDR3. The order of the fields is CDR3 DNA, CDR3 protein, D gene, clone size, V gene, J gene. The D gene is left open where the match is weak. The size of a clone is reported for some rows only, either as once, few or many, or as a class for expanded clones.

TGTGCCAGCAGTTACTCACCGGGAGACCACGAGCAGTACTTC	CASSYSPGDHEQYF	-	many	TRBV6-5	TRBJ2-7
TGTGCCAGCAGTCCCGGGACTGCTTATTATGGCTACACCTTC	CASSPGTAYYGYTF	-	many	TRBV12-3/TRBV12-4	TRBJ1-2
TGCAGTGCAGACCGCGGACATACGCAGTATTTT	CSADRGHTQYF	-	many	TRBV20-1	TRBJ2-3
TGTGCCAGCAGCACGCGACTAGCGGGAGGCACCGGGGAGCTGTTTTTT	CASSTRLAGGTGELFF	TRBD2	many	TRBV7-2	TRBJ2-2
TGTGCCAGCAGCGTACCGGGACAGCCACATCGAGACTCTGGGGCCAACGTCCTGACTTTC	CASSVPGQPHRDSGANVLTF	TRBD1	many	TRBV9	TRBJ2-6
TGTGCCAGCAGCTTACAGTTAGGGTCCAACGAGCAGTACTTC	CASSLQLGSNEQYF	-	many	TRBV7-2	TRBJ2-7
TGTGCCAGCAGCACACATCGAGGCGAACCGGGGACCCAGTACTTC	CASSTHRGEPGTQYF	-	many	TRBV7-9	TRBJ2-5
TGCAGTGCTCCGGGGACAGGGGGAGGTCTTAAGAACACCATATATTTT	CSAPGTGGGLKNTIYF	TRBD1	many	TRBV20-1	TRBJ1-3
TGTGCCAGCAGCGTTGGGCATAGCAATCAGCCCCAGCATTTT	CASSVGHSNQPQHF	-	few	TRBV5-6	TRBJ1-5
TGTGCCAGCAGCCAGTACAAAAACATTCAGTACTTC	CASSQYKNIQYF	-	-	TRBV4-2	TRBJ2-4
TGTGCCAGCAGCCCGGGACACATTGACACCGGGGAGCTGTTTTTT	CASSPGHIDTGELFF	-	many	TRBV7-3	TRBJ2-2
TGTGCCAGCAGCCGGGACAGGGCTTACGAGCAGTACTTC	CASSRDRAYEQYF	TRBD1	many	TRBV6-2/TRBV6-3	TRBJ2-7
TGTGCCAGCTCACCACCGGGCGAGGGGCGAAATCAGCCCCAGCATTTT	CASSPPGEGRNQPQHF	-	many	TRBV18	TRBJ1-5
TGTGCCAGCAGCCCCCTGGATGGGCTAGCGGGAGGGCACACCTACAATGAGCAGTTCTTC	CASSPLDGLAGGHTYNEQFF	TRBD2	many	TRBV14	TRBJ2-1
TGTGCTAGTGGTTCCGCGACATCCTCTGGGGCCAACGTCCTGACTTTC	CASGSATSSGANVLTF	-	many	TRBV12-5	TRBJ2-6
TGTGCCAGCAGTTCCCGGGACTACCGGCAGCCCCAGCATTTT	CASSSRDYRQPQHF	-	-	TRBV12-3/TRBV12-4	TRBJ1-5
TGCGCCAGCAGTCCGAAGACCGTTAACTATGGCTACACCTTC	CASSPKTVNYGYTF	-	-	TRBV5-1	TRBJ1-2
TGTGCCAGCAGTGAAAAGGGCTCTGGGGCCAACGTCCTGACTTTC	CASSEKGSGANVLTF	-	many	TRBV27	TRBJ2-6
TGTGCCAGCAGCCATCTCGGCGGCAGGAGAAAATCTGAAGCTTTCTTT	CASSHLGGRRKSEAFF	-	many	TRBV3-1	TRBJ1-1
TGTGCCAGCCTGTTGGAGACAGATACGCAGTATTTT	CASLLETDTQYF	-	many	TRBV12-3/TRBV12-4	TRBJ2-3
TGTGCCAGCAGCCGGAGGTATAACACAGATACGCAGTATTTT	CASSRRYNTDTQYF	-	-	TRBV7-8	TRBJ2-3
TGTGCCAGCATCCGCGCCGGGGGCCTAACTAATGTAAAACTGTTTTTT	CASIRAGGLTNVKLFF	-	-	TRBV2	TRBJ1-4
TGTGCCAGCAGCTTAAAAGGCGGGGGGGGCACAGATACGCAGTATTTT	CASSLKGGGGTDTQYF	TRBD2	-	TRBV7-2	TRBJ2-3
TGCGCCAGCAGCCCAGACACGACTAGCGGGGGAGCAGATACGCAGTATTTT	CASSPDTTSGGADTQYF	TRBD2	many	TRBV4-3	TRBJ2-3
TGTGCCAGCAGTTCGGCGGCAGGGGTTAGGTCCTATAATTCACCCCTCCACTTT	CASSSAAGVRSYNSPLHF	-	many	TRBV27	TRBJ1-6
TGTGCCAGCAGCTTAGATTTGAGTAGAGAGCAGTACTTC	CASSLDLSREQYF	-	many	TRBV11-2	TRBJ2-7
TGTGCCAGCAGCTTAGGCCACGAGCAGTACTTC	CASSLGHEQYF	-	many	TRBV11-2	TRBJ2-7
TGCAGCGTTGTAGCGACGTCCAACACTGAAGCTTTCTTT	CSVVATSNTEAFF	-	large	TRBV29-1	TRBJ1-1
TGCAGTGCTAGAGATGTAAACGGGGAGCAGTTCTTC	CSARDVNGEQFF	-	many	TRBV20-1	TRBJ2-1
TGTGCCAGCAGCCGCAGGGCCGCGGTCGGGGAGCTGTTTTTT	CASSRRAAVGELFF	-	medium-sized	TRBV7-9	TRBJ2-2
TGTGCCAGCGCGGACGGTGGCACAGATACGCAGTATTTT	CASADGGTDTQYF	-	many	TRBV2	TRBJ2-3
TGTGCCAGCAGTTTCAGGTCCGCGGGAGATACGCAGTATTTT	CASSFRSAGDTQYF	-	many	TRBV28	TRBJ2-3
TGTGCCAGCAGCCGAACAGGGACTGGGGCCAACGTCCTGACTTTC	CASSRTGTGANVLTF	-	many	TRBV4-2	TRBJ2-6
TGTGCCAGCAGTGATTTCCCGGGACAGGGGCGGCCTGGGGCCAACGTCCTGACTTTC	CASSDFPGQGRPGANVLTF	TRBD1	many	TRBV28	TRBJ2-6
TGCAGTATAAGGTGGGCAGATACGCAGTATTTT	CSIRWADTQYF	-	-	TRBV20-1	TRBJ2-3
TGTGCCAGCTCCCTGGGACCCAGTGTCGGCGGGGAGCTGTTTTTT	CASSLGPSVGGELFF	-	many	TRBV6-2/TRBV6-3	TRBJ2-2
TGTGCCAGCAGTGGGGACAGATTGCCTAATGGCTACACCTTC	CASSGDRLPNGYTF	TRBD1	many	TRBV6-2/TRBV6-3	TRBJ1-2
TGCGCCAGCTCTTACCCGGGACTAGCGGGAGCAGATACGCAGTATTTT	CASSYPGLAGADTQYF	TRBD2	many	TRBV5-1	TRBJ2-3
TGTGCCAGCAGTTTAGTTGGGGGATACGCTTTCTTT	CASSLVGGYAFF	-	many	TRBV12-3/TRBV12-4	TRBJ1-1
TGTGCCAGCAGTTACGGAGTAGATACGCAGTATTTT	CASSYGVDTQYF	-	many	TRBV6-2/TRBV6-3	TRBJ2-3
TGTGCCAGCAGCGTCAGGGGAGGGTACTACAATGAGCAGTTCTTC	CASSVRGGYYNEQFF	-	many	TRBV7-9	TRBJ2-1